Listed below are T cell receptor beta chains from one sample, sequenced in a study of Ad26.COV2.S vaccination and SARS-CoV-2 variants. TCRdb's table, derived via immunoSEQ multiplex PCR, lists solely in-frame clones and lacks some. The sample has around 450,000 clones; 85% to 90% are singletons. The starting material was peripheral blood, obtained in a trial of Ad26.COV2.S vaccine versus placebo. The source is a person aged 18 to 59 who received the Ad26.COV2.S COVID-19 vaccine or a placebo. Both conserved end residues are part of each CDR3. Each record gives: CDR3 protein, CDR3 DNA, CDR3 length, D gene, clone size, V gene, J gene. The D gene is left open where the match is weak. The size of a clone is reported for some rows only, either as once, few or many, or as a class for expanded clones.

CASSARPPLRTEAFF	TGTGCCAGCAGCGCACGGCCACCCCTAAGGACTGAAGCTTTCTTT	15	-	-	TRBV7-3	TRBJ1-1
CASSESGIGNQPQHF	TGTGCCAGCAGTGAATCCGGCATCGGCAATCAGCCCCAGCATTTT	15	-	once	TRBV25-1	TRBJ1-5
CASSQKLAGEFENIQYF	TGCGCCAGCAGCCAAAAACTAGCGGGAGAGTTCGAAAACATTCAGTACTTC	17	TRBD2	-	TRBV4-3	TRBJ2-4
CASSMTGGTDTQYF	TGTGCCAGTAGTATGACAGGGGGCACAGATACGCAGTATTTT	14	TRBD1	-	TRBV19	TRBJ2-3
CASSGDRSSSYEQYF	TGTGCCAGCAGTGGGGACAGAAGTAGCTCCTACGAGCAGTACTTC	15	TRBD1	few	TRBV2	TRBJ2-7
CASSERSDSYPIVQETQYF	TGTGCCAGCAGCGAACGCTCTGACAGTTACCCCATTGTCCAAGAGACCCAGTACTTC	19	-	-	TRBV7-8	TRBJ2-5
CASSTTSYNEQFF	TGTGCCAGTAGTACCACTAGCTACAATGAGCAGTTCTTC	13	-	-	TRBV19	TRBJ2-1
CASTGTGVGNQPQHF	TGTGCCAGCACCGGGACAGGGGTCGGCAATCAGCCCCAGCATTTT	15	TRBD1	-	TRBV6-5	TRBJ1-5
CAISELDENTEAFF	TGTGCCATCAGTGAATTAGACGAGAACACTGAAGCTTTCTTT	14	-	-	TRBV10-3	TRBJ1-1
CASGGTYTGELFF	TGTGCCAGCGGCGGGACATACACCGGGGAGCTGTTTTTT	13	-	-	TRBV2	TRBJ2-2
CASSVGQGVYEQYF	TGTGCCAGCAGCGTAGGACAGGGGGTCTACGAGCAGTACTTC	14	TRBD1	-	TRBV9	TRBJ2-7